Listed below are T cell receptor beta chains from one sample, sequenced in a study of blood T cells in healthy people across ages. TCRdb processed the 5' RACE reads anew with MiXCR; each CDR3 protein has one entry. Of about 730,000 distinct CDR3 sequences in the sample, 40% to 45% were seen once. The sample taken for sequencing was blood. Receptor source: a woman aged 60-75 years in good health. CDR3s include the opening cysteine and the closing phenylalanine or tryptophan. A D gene is named only where the DNA matches it firmly. Some rows have no size entry. The others give once, few or many, or a class for an expanded clone.

abundance: .
d_gene: .
v_gene: TRBV29-1
j_gene: TRBJ2-3
CDR3nt: TGCAGCGCGGCACCAGGGGATAGTAAAGATACGCCGTATTTT
CDR3aa: CSAAPGDSKDTPYF

abundance: once
d_gene: .
v_gene: TRBV24-1
j_gene: TRBJ1-3
CDR3nt: TGTGCCACCAGTGAATCGATTAACGGGGGAAACACCATATATTTT
CDR3aa: CATSESINGGNTIYF

abundance: .
d_gene: TRBD2
v_gene: TRBV3-1
j_gene: TRBJ2-7
CDR3nt: TGTGCCAGCAGCCAAGATCTTAGTAGGGGACTAGCGGGGGGGAAAACCTACGAGCAGTACTTC
CDR3aa: CASSQDLSRGLAGGKTYEQYF

abundance: .
d_gene: .
v_gene: TRBV4-3
j_gene: TRBJ2-3
CDR3nt: TGCGCCAGCAGCCAAGCAGGGGGGGGTAGCACAGATACGCAGTATTTT
CDR3aa: CASSQAGGGSTDTQYF

abundance: .
d_gene: .
v_gene: TRBV29-1
j_gene: TRBJ2-6
CDR3nt: TGCAGCGCAGGGGCTGGGGCCAACGTCCTGACTTTC
CDR3aa: CSAGAGANVLTF

abundance: .
d_gene: .
v_gene: TRBV10-3
j_gene: TRBJ2-5
CDR3nt: TGTGCCATCAGTGTAGGTAGGGGGGACCAAGAGACCCAGTACTTC
CDR3aa: CAISVGRGDQETQYF

abundance: .
d_gene: TRBD2
v_gene: TRBV7-2
j_gene: TRBJ2-3
CDR3nt: TGTGCCGGCAGCTCGCTAAGCGGGGGGGCCACAGATACGCAGTATTTT
CDR3aa: CAGSSLSGGATDTQYF

abundance: .
d_gene: TRBD2
v_gene: TRBV7-3
j_gene: TRBJ2-1
CDR3nt: TGTGCCAGCAGTCTTTCCGGGACTAGGGGAAATGAGCAGTTCTTC
CDR3aa: CASSLSGTRGNEQFF

abundance: .
d_gene: .
v_gene: TRBV4-1
j_gene: TRBJ2-5
CDR3nt: TGCGCCAGCAGCCAAGACCTTCCAAGGGCTCCCCCTGAGACCCAGTACTTC
CDR3aa: CASSQDLPRAPPETQYF

abundance: .
d_gene: .
v_gene: TRBV3-1
j_gene: TRBJ1-6
CDR3nt: TGTGCCAGCAGCCAAGATCAGTCTTCACCCCTCCACTTT
CDR3aa: CASSQDQSSPLHF

abundance: .
d_gene: TRBD1
v_gene: TRBV6-2/TRBV6-3
j_gene: TRBJ1-5
CDR3nt: TGTGCCAGCAGTTTAACAGGGGCTGGGCAGCCCCAGCATTTT
CDR3aa: CASSLTGAGQPQHF